Here is one T cell receptor (beta chain) with its context. The antigen remains unidentified. Using immunoSEQ multiplex PCR, the repertoire was profiled, and TCRdb retains in-frame clones only, with some absent. The table has tens of thousands of clones, 84% seen once. The sample is drawn from a study of OX40 agonist ivuxolimab in advanced cancers. Study-level background: Previous treatment with anti-PD-1, anti-PD-L1 or anti-CTLA-4 therapy was allowed; 40% had received some. Overall study findings and caveats: Not determined was the antigen specificity of the expanded peripheral T cells. At doses 0.1 to 3.0 mg/kg, CD4+ and CD8+ clones expanded.

Baseline was the first blood sampling point, followed by cycle 4 day 1 and cycle 7 day 1. V was shortened by 7 bases and J by 1 base, with 16 bases between the two germline ends. The germline V gene has CDR1 MNHEY and CDR2 SVGAGI. There are 15 residues in the CDR3. The genes are TRBV6-5 and TRBJ1-1; unclear D gene. This TCR came from an adult with an advanced solid tumor such as melanoma, head and neck, liver or kidney cancer. The input for sequencing was CD4+ or CD8+ T cells sorted from blood, taken in a trial of the OX40 agonist ivuxolimab. The CDR3 DNA is TGTGCCAGCAACCCGTTCGGGGAAAAGAACACTGAAGCTTTCTTT. It codes for CASNPFGEKNTEAFF.